There are a few counts of the clone carrying this TCR beta chain. Its matching antigen is unknown. Per germline, CDR1 MGHRA and CDR2 YSYEKL. V shed 3 bases and J 0 bases; nucleotides not matched to a gene: 5. The CDR3 contains 15 residues. These data come from a study of cytomegalovirus exposure and HLA in healthy donors. General study results and limits: Associated with HLA alleles at 0.05 false discovery rate in a later analysis were over 15,000 TCR beta sequences.

PCR amplification relied on 60 Vbeta primers (plus 13 Jbeta primers). The authors' processing: An analysis that came later counted tens of millions of unique TCR beta chains, 9 million to 12 million shared. Clones were read by immunoSEQ multiplex PCR, and TCRdb kept only the in-frame ones, dropping some. Clone size and V and J calls were adopted from that table, with D and trimming inferred from the DNA. Found here are 220,000 or so clones, about 70% of them singletons; the top ten hold roughly 1.9%. V gene TRBV4-1 combines with J gene TRBJ2-7; 7 nucleotides align to TRBD1. This sequence was found in a woman aged 25 to 45 in good health and CMV-seronegative. What was sequenced was PBMCs. CDR3 residues: CASSHGDRDSYEQYF. CDR3 sequence (DNA): TGCGCCAGCAGCCACGGTGACAGGGACTCCTACGAGCAGTACTTC.